This T cell receptor (beta chain) is drawn from a study of control samples from healthy donors and cancer patients. Profiling relied on immunoSEQ multiplex PCR, and the TCRdb table lists in-frame clones only, not all of them. The table records about 84,000 clones, 80% to 90% of them present only once. The CDR3 is made up of 16 amino acids. The germline gives CDR1 MNHEY, CDR2 SMNVEV (reference sequence). Trimming shortened V by 3 bases and J by 2 bases, and 17 bases separated the two germline ends. The source of this sequence is a man between 60 and 75 years old with head and neck cancer. The sequencing sample was made of PBMCs. The chain uses TRBV27 and TRBJ2-7; D call uncertain. CDR3 residues: CASSFSYRDAPYEQYF. For the CDR3, the DNA is TGTGCCAGCAGTTTTTCTTATAGGGATGCCCCCTACGAGCAGTACTTC.